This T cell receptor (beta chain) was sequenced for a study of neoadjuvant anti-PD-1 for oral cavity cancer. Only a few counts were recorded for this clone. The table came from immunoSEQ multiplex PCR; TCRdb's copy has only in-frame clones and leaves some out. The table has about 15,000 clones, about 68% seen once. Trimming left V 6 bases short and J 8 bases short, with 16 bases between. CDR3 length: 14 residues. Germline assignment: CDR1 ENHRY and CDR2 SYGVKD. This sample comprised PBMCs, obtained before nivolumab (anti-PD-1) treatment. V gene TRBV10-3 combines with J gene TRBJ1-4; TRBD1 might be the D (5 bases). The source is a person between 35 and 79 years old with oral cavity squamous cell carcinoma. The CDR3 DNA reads TGTGCCATCAGCGACGCCGGGACTATCGAAAAACTGTTTTTT. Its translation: CAISDAGTIEKLFF.